What follows are 20 T cell receptor beta chains derived from one specimen sequenced in a study of cytomegalovirus exposure and HLA in healthy donors. PCR amplification relied on 60 Vbeta primers (plus 13 Jbeta primers). Sequencing used immunoSEQ multiplex PCR; TCRdb keeps in-frame clones, though not all of them. The profile shows about 190,000 clones, 80% of them singletons. The sample was PBMCs. Every receptor here comes from a man aged 35 to 55 in good health and CMV-seropositive.

In its sample, this clone was seen a few times. The chain couples TRBV6-4 to TRBJ1-2; TRBD1 matches at 10 bases. J was trimmed by 0 bases and V by 4 bases; bases with no gene match: 5. From germline, CDR1 is MRHNA and CDR2 SNTAGT. The CDR3 length is 16 residues. The CDR3 is CASSATGGPANYGYTF. As DNA, the CDR3 is TGTGCCAGCAGTGCGACAGGGGGCCCGGCTAACTATGGCTACACCTTC.

The chain uses TRBV14 and TRBJ1-2; maybe TRBD1 (5 bases). Germline V gene lookup returns CDR1 SGHDN and CDR2 FVKESK. The CDR3 sequence is 15 residues long. V was pared by 1 base and J by 4 bases, with 13 bases between. This chain's CDR3 is CASSQGTNRFYGYTF. In DNA, the CDR3 is TGTGCCAGCAGCCAAGGAACGAACAGGTTCTATGGCTACACCTTC.

This clone was seen a handful of times. The chain is built from TRBV6-6 and TRBJ1-1; perhaps TRBD1 as D (6 bases). V lost 5 bases, J lost 1 base, and 17 bases lay in between. The CDR3 is 16 residues long. CDR1 MNHNY and CDR2 SVGAGI come from the germline V gene (reference sequence). The CDR3 bases are TGTGCCAGCAGTCCACTGGGGGTGGGGGCGAACACTGAAGCTTTCTTT. The encoded protein is CASSPLGVGANTEAFF.

V usage is TRBV19 and J usage is TRBJ1-5; D call uncertain. In germline, CDR1 is LNHDA, CDR2 SQIVND (reference sequence). The CDR3 extends over 16 amino acids. V dropped 0 bases and J dropped 1 base, with 10 bases sitting between them. CDR3 in DNA: TGTGCCAGTAGTATAGATCTAGAGGGAAGCAATCAGCCCCAGCATTTT. It yields the protein CASSIDLEGSNQPQHF.

The V gene is TRBV5-4, the J gene TRBJ1-2, with 8 bases identical to TRBD1. CDR1 is SGHNT and CDR2 is YYREEE in the germline V gene (reference sequence). The CDR3 is 14 amino acids. The V gene end was trimmed by 4 bases and the J gene end by 5 bases; junction bases not matched to a gene: 7. The CDR3 DNA follows: TGTGCCAGCAGCCCCCGGACAGGGCCATATGGCTACACCTTC. Translated, it gives CASSPRTGPYGYTF. Full variable domain (missing parts from reference TRBV5-4 and TRBJ1-2): ETGVTQSPTHLIKTRGQQVTLRCSSQSGHNTVSWYQQALGQGPQFIFQYYREEENGRGNFPPRFSGLQFPNYSSELNVNALELDDSALYLCASSPRTGPYGYTFGSGTRLTVV.

This clone was seen a handful of times. This rearrangement joins TRBV11-2 to TRBJ2-1; 7 bases align to TRBD2. Per the germline V gene, CDR1 is SGHAT and CDR2 is FQNNGV. V lost 4 bases, J lost 9 bases, and 9 bases stayed unmatched. The CDR3 covers 14 residues. CDR3 amino acids: CASSSAGPPSEQFF. CDR3 DNA: TGTGCCAGCAGCTCAGCGGGGCCGCCAAGTGAGCAGTTCTTC.

This rearrangement joins TRBV9 to TRBJ2-1; 12 nucleotides line up with TRBD2. V shed 5 bases and J 8 bases; nucleotides not matched to a gene: 5. The CDR3 length is 14 residues. CDR1 is SGDLS, CDR2 YYNGEE, per germline. The DNA of the CDR3 is TGTGCCAGCAGGAGACTAGCGGGGGCTGATGAGCAGTTCTTC. As protein: CASRRLAGADEQFF.

The chain employs TRBV29-1 and TRBJ2-1; 8 bases are shared with TRBD1. The length of the CDR3 is 12 residues. The germline V gene has CDR1 SQVTM and CDR2 ANQGSEA. The J segment lost 9 bases and the V segment lost 7 bases, leaving 8 bases of the junction unmatched. The CDR3 DNA reads TGCAGCGGGGGACAGGCGGGTGGTGAGCAGTTCTTC. It translates to CSGGQAGGEQFF.

The chain joins TRBV7-2 to TRBJ2-1, with 7 bases that match TRBD1. Germline lookup yields CDR1 SGHTA and CDR2 FQGNSA. Trimming at V came to 4 bases and at J to 6 bases, leaving 6 bases not matched to a gene. The CDR3 runs 14 residues. CDR3 sequence: CASSYDRVVNEQFF. For the CDR3, the DNA is TGTGCCAGCAGCTACGACAGGGTAGTCAATGAGCAGTTCTTC.

The chain has TRBV9 and TRBJ1-2; 8 bases map to TRBD1. The length of the CDR3 is 19 residues. V shed 0 bases, J shed 4 bases, and the junction held 17 bases outside the gene matches. The V gene's germline CDR1 is SGDLS and CDR2 YYNGEE. This CDR3 reads CASSVGSGQGAQRGYGYTF. CDR3 DNA: TGTGCCAGCAGCGTAGGGTCAGGGCAGGGGGCGCAACGCGGCTATGGCTACACCTTC.

The chain carries TRBV27 and TRBJ2-3; 8 bases line up with TRBD2. Germline trimming cut 5 bases from V and 1 base from J; bases unmatched to any gene: 5. Germline V CDR1 and CDR2: MNHEY, SMNVEV (reference sequence). The CDR3 extends over 15 amino acids. CDR3 sequence reads: CASSPGLAGTDTQYF. Here the CDR3 DNA reads TGTGCCAGCAGTCCCGGACTAGCAGGCACAGATACGCAGTATTTT.

The V and J genes are TRBV4-3 and TRBJ2-2, with TRBD1 as a possible D gene (8 bases). V shed 4 bases and J shed 6 bases, with 15 bases lying between them. The germline CDR1 and CDR2 sequences are LGHNA and YSLEER. This CDR3 has 15 amino acids. The CDR3 bases are TGCGCCAGCAGCCGAGACAGGGGAGGGGCCGGGGAGCTGTTTTTT. It is translated as CASSRDRGGAGELFF.

This rearrangement joins TRBV27 to TRBJ1-5; D is perhaps TRBD1 (6 bases). Deletions cut 2 bases from V and 4 bases from J, with 9 bases between. The CDR3 contains 14 residues. Germline CDR1 reads MNHEY; CDR2 reads SMNVEV (reference sequence). The CDR3 loop is CASSLIQGNQPQHF. The CDR3 DNA is TGTGCCAGCAGTTTAATACAGGGAAATCAGCCCCAGCATTTT.

The rearrangement uses TRBV10-3 and TRBJ1-6; D call uncertain. The CDR3 loop spans 13 amino acids. CDR1 ENHRY and CDR2 SYGVKD come from the germline V gene. The V end lost 3 bases, the J end lost 7 bases, and 7 bases lay between the germline ends. The CDR3 sequence is CAISDQVNSPLHF. Written as DNA, the CDR3 is TGTGCCATCAGTGACCAGGTGAATTCACCCCTCCACTTT.

This clone was counted a few times. This rearrangement joins TRBV7-9 to TRBJ2-5; the match to TRBD2 covers 9 bases. The CDR3 contains 15 residues. V trimming: 4 bases; J trimming: 0 bases; junction bases outside the gene matches: 3. Germline V CDR1 and CDR2: SEHNR, FQNEAQ (reference sequence). DNA of the CDR3: TGTGCCAGCAGCTCCAGACTAGCGGACCAAGAGACCCAGTACTTC. It codes for CASSSRLADQETQYF. The full variable domain, its missing parts supplied by reference TRBV7-9 and TRBJ2-5, is DTGVSQNPRHKITKRGQNVTFRCDPISEHNRLYWYRQTLGQGPEFLTYFQNEAQLEKSRLLSDRFSAERPKGSFSTLEIQRTEQGDSAMYLCASSSRLADQETQYFGPGTRLLVL.

The chain links TRBV19 to TRBJ2-5, with TRBD1 identical over 7 bases. CDR3 size: 13 residues. After removal of 6 bases from V and 4 bases from J, the junction contained 5 bases not matched to a gene. Per germline, CDR1 LNHDA and CDR2 SQIVND (reference sequence). The CDR3 DNA reads as TGTGCCAGTAGGATGACAGGGAGAGAGACCCAGTACTTC. It encodes CASRMTGRETQYF.

The chain is built from TRBV25-1 and TRBJ2-2; 7 bases line up with TRBD1. The germline CDR1 and CDR2 sequences are MGHDK and SYGVNS. V lost 3 bases to trimming and J lost 1 base; unmatched junction nucleotides: 5. The CDR3 covers 16 residues. The CDR3 DNA follows: TGTGCCAGCAGTGACCACAGGGGTGTGAACACCGGGGAGCTGTTTTTT. Its protein product is CASSDHRGVNTGELFF.

The rearrangement uses TRBV19 and TRBJ1-6; D possibly corresponds to TRBD1 (5 bases). CDR1 and CDR2 from the germline V gene are LNHDA and SQIVND (reference sequence). The germline V and J ends were trimmed by 5 bases and 10 bases, with 12 bases remaining between them. This CDR3 is 13 amino acids long. The CDR3 reads CASSWGRESPLHF. The CDR3 nucleotides read TGTGCCAGTAGTTGGGGCAGGGAATCACCCCTCCACTTT.

The rearrangement uses TRBV7-9 and TRBJ2-1, with D unresolved. The ends were cut back, 1 base at V and 0 bases at J, with 4 bases in the middle. The CDR3 runs to 14 residues. CDR1 and CDR2 (germline): SEHNR, FQNEAQ (reference sequence). CDR3 bases: TGTGCCAGCAGCTTAGAGAGCTCCTACAATGAGCAGTTCTTC. Its translation: CASSLESSYNEQFF.

This chain links TRBV5-4 with TRBJ2-7; TRBD2 aligns across 7 bases. This CDR3 is built from 14 residues. Germline CDR1 SGHNT, CDR2 YYREEE (reference sequence). V gave up 0 bases and J gave up 4 bases; unmatched junction bases: 4. The CDR3 is CASSLGGLVYEQYF. For the CDR3, the DNA is TGTGCCAGCAGCTTGGGTGGACTAGTGTACGAGCAGTACTTC.